This T cell receptor (beta chain) was found in a study of blood T cells in healthy people across ages. Each sample had at least 6 million PBMCs isolated. Each sample yielded at least 6 micrograms of PBMC total RNA. Together with a sample-barcoded 5' primer, a J-beta primer mix was included in a second PCR lasting roughly 6 to 12 cycles. TCRdb ran MiXCR on the 5' RACE reads and lists one entry per CDR3 protein. The sample shows 1.5 million or so distinct CDR3 sequences, roughly 45% of them seen only once. In the case of this clonotype: The antigen is undetermined.

The germline V gene has CDR1 SEHNR and CDR2 FQNEAQ (reference sequence). The CDR3 spans 15 residues. With V trimmed by 5 bases and J by 3 bases, 7 bases remained unmatched. Points from the study as a whole: Naive CD4+ cell counts and diversity both ran higher in long-lived than in aged donors. Age advanced and TCR beta diversity per million T cells fell, roughly linearly.

Specimen: blood. This sequence joins TRBV7-9 and TRBJ2-3; 8 bases agree with TRBD1. The receptor comes from a woman in her late teens or twenties in good health. For the CDR3, the DNA is TGTGCCAGCAGCACGGACAGGGCTGGTACAGATACGCAGTATTTT. This translates into CASSTDRAGTDTQYF.